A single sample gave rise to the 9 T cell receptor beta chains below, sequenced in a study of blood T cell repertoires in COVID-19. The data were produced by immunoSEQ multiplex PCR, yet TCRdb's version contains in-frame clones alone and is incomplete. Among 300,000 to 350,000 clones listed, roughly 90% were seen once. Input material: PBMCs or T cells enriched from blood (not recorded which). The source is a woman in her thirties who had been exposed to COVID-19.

The CDR3 protein is CASSKQGSLNSPLHF. In DNA, the CDR3 is TGTGCCAGTAGTAAACAGGGGTCACTGAATTCACCCCTCCACTTT. The chain has TRBV19 and TRBJ1-6; 7 bases map to TRBD1. The V segment lost 4 bases and the J segment 7 bases; nucleotides outside the gene matches: 7. Germline V gene sequence: CDR1 LNHDA, CDR2 SQIVND (reference sequence). CDR3 length: 15 residues.

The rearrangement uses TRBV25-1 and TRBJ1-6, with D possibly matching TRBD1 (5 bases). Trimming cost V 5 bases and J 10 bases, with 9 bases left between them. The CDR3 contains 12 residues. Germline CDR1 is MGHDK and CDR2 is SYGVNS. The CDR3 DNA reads TGTGCCAGCAGTTCAGGGCCCTCACCCCTCCACTTT. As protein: CASSSGPSPLHF.

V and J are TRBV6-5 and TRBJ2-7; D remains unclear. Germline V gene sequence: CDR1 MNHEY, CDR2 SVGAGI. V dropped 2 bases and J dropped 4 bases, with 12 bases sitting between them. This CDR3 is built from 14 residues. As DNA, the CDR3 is TGTGCCAGCAGTTACCTAACAGACCATTACGAGCAGTACTTC. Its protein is CASSYLTDHYEQYF.

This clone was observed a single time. The DNA for the CDR3 is TGTGCCAGCAGATCGGGGACAGTCATCGGTGGCTACACCTTC. This encodes CASRSGTVIGGYTF. The chain combines TRBV2 with TRBJ1-2; 7 bases map to TRBD1. Germline lookup yields CDR1 SNHLY and CDR2 FYNNEI. J gave up 7 bases and V 6 bases, and 11 bases lay outside the gene matches. This CDR3 has 14 residues.

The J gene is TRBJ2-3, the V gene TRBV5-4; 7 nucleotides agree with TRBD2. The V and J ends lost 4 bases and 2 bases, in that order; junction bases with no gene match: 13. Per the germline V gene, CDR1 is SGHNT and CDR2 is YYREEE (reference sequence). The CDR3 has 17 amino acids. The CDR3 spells CASSEPSGDYSTDTQYF. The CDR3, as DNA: TGTGCCAGCAGCGAACCTAGCGGTGACTACTCCACAGATACGCAGTATTTT. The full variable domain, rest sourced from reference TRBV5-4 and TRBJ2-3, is ETGVTQSPTHLIKTRGQQVTLRCSSQSGHNTVSWYQQALGQGPQFIFQYYREEENGRGNFPPRFSGLQFPNYSSELNVNALELDDSALYLCASSEPSGDYSTDTQYFGPGTRLTVL.

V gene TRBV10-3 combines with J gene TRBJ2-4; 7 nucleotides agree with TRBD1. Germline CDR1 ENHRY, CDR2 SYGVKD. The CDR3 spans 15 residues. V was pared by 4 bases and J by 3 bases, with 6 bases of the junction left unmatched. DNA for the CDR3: TGTGCCATCAGTGCCAGGGGGAGTGACAAAAACATTCAGTACTTC. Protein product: CAISARGSDKNIQYF.

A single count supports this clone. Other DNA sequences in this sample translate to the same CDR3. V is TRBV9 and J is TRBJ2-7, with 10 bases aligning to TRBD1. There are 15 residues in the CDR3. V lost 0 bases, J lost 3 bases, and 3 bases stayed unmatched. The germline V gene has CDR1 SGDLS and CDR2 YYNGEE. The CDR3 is CASSVETGGNYEQYF. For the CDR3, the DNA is TGTGCCAGCAGCGTAGAGACAGGGGGCAACTACGAGCAGTACTTC.

DNA of the CDR3: TGTGCCAGCAGTGATCTTTTTATAGGGGGCATGAGCACTGAAGCTTTCTTT. Amino acids: CASSDLFIGGMSTEAFF. This sequence joins TRBV6-1 and TRBJ1-1, with 7 bases matching TRBD1. This CDR3 comprises 17 residues. With V trimmed by 3 bases and J by 4 bases, 14 bases remained unmatched. Looked up from germline, CDR1 is MNHNS and CDR2 is SASEGT.

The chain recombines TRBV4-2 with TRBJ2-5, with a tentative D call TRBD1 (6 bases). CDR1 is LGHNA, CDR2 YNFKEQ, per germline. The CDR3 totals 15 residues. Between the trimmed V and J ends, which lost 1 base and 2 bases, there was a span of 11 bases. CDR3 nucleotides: TGTGCCAGCAGCCAAGGGGGGACAACGCAAGAGACCCAGTACTTC. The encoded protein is CASSQGGTTQETQYF.